This entry features one T cell receptor (beta chain) sequence. Its target is not known. The record originates from a study of cytomegalovirus exposure and HLA in healthy donors. Across the whole study: The use of the same platform for the roughly 120 validation repertoires and the 666 first-cohort repertoires was reported by a later analysis.

Assay: immunoSEQ multiplex PCR; the TCRdb copy retains only in-frame clones and omits some. The profile shows some 170,000 clones, about nine tenths of them singletons. Study-level points and caveats: Subsequent analysis revealed that first-cohort TCR clusters tended to co-occur in the 130 or so validation repertoires. Rare TCR sequences predominated, though certain public TCRs were found in many donors. Investigators reported under 200 TCR beta chains as tied to cytomegalovirus.

Germline loops: CDR1 WNHNN, CDR2 SYGVQD (reference sequence). Trimming cost V 10 bases and J 0 bases; bases outside gene matches: 13. The CDR3 runs 17 residues. This receptor was obtained from a man in his thirties or forties in good health and CMV-seropositive. The rearrangement links TRBV10-1 to TRBJ2-1, with 9 bases lining up with TRBD1. Sequencing used PBMCs. CDR3 sequence reads: CANPTGGHSLSYNEQFF. Here the CDR3 DNA reads TGCGCCAACCCGACAGGGGGTCATTCCCTCTCCTACAATGAGCAGTTCTTC.